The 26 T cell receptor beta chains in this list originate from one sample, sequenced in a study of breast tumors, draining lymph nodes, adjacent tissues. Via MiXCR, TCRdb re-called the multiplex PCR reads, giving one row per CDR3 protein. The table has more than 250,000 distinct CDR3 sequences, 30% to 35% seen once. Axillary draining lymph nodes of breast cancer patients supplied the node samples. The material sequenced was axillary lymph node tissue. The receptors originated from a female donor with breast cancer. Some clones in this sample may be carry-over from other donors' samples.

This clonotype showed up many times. This chain's CDR3 is CATSGGPGRRHNYGYTF. The CDR3 nucleotides are TGTGCCACCTCAGGCGGGCCAGGACGTCGGCATAACTATGGCTACACCTTC. This chain links TRBV19 with TRBJ1-2; D unclear. The germline V gene encodes CDR1 LNHDA and CDR2 SQIVND (reference sequence). V gave up 10 bases and J gave up 1 base, with 25 bases separating them. This CDR3 spans 17 amino acids.

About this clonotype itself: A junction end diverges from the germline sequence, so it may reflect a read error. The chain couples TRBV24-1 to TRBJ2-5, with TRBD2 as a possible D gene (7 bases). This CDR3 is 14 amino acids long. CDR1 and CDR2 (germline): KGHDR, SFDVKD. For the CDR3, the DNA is TGTGCCGCCAGCAGCCTTAGGGGGGGCGAGACCCAGTACTTC. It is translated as CAASSLRGGETQYF.

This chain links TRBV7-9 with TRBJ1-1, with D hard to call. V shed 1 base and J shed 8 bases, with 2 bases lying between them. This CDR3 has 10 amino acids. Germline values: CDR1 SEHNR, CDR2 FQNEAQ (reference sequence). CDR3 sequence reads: CASSLEEAFF. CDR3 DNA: TGTGCCAGCAGCTTAGAGGAAGCTTTCTTT.

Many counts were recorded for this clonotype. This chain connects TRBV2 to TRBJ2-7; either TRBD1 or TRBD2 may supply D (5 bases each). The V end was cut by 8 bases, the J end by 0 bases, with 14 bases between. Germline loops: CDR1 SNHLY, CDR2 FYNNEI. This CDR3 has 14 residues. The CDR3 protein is CASGRGPNSYEQYF. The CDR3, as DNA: TGTGCCAGCGGTAGGGGACCCAACTCCTACGAGCAGTACTTC.

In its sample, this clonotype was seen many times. CDR3 region: CASRANTYYEQYF. In DNA, the CDR3 is TGTGCCAGCAGGGCCAACACCTACTACGAGCAGTACTTC. V and J are TRBV6-5 and TRBJ2-7, with D hard to call. V lost 6 bases to trimming and J lost 3 bases, with 12 bases between them. Germline V CDR1 and CDR2: MNHEY, SVGAGI. There are 13 residues in the CDR3.

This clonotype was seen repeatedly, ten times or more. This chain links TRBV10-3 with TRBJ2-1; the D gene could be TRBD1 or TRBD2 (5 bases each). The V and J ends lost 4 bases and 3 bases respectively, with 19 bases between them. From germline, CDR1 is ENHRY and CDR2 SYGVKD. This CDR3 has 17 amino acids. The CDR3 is CAISGGSGFSDYNEQFF. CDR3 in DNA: TGTGCCATCAGTGGGGGGTCAGGGTTCTCAGACTACAATGAGCAGTTCTTC.

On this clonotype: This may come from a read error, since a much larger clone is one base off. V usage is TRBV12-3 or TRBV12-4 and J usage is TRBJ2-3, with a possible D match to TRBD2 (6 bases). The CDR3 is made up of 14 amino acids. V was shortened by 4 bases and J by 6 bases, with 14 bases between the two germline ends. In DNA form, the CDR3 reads TGTGCCAGCAGTTGGTTGGTACGGGGGGATACGCAGTATTTT. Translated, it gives CASSWLVRGDTQYF.

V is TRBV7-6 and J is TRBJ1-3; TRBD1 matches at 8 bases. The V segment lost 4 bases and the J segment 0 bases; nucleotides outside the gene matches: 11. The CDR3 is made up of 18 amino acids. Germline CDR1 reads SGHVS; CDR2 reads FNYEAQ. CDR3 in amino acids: CASSSMWGQAFSGNTIYF. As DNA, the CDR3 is TGTGCCAGCAGCTCCATGTGGGGACAGGCATTCTCTGGAAACACCATATATTTT.

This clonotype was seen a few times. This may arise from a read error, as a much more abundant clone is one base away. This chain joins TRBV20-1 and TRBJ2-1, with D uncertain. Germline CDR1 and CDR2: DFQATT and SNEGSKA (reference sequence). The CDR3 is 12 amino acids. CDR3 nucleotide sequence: TGCAGTGCTTTGGATGGACGCAATGAGCCGTTCTTC. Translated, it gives CSALDGRNEPFF.

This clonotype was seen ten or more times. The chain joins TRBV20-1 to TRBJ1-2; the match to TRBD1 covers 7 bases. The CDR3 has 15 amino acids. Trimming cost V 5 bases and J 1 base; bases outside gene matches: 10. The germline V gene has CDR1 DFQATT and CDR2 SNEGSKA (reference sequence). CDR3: CSASTGANLNYGYTF. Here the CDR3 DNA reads TGCAGTGCTTCTACAGGGGCCAACCTTAACTATGGCTACACCTTC.

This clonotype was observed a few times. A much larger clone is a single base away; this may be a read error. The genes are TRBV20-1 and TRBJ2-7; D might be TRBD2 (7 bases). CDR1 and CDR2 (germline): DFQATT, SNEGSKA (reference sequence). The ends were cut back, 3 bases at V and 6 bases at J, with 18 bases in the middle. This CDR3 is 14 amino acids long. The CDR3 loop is CSARWGGRTPEQYF. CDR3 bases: TGCAGTGCTAGGTGGGGGGGCCGCACACCCGAGCAGTACTTC.

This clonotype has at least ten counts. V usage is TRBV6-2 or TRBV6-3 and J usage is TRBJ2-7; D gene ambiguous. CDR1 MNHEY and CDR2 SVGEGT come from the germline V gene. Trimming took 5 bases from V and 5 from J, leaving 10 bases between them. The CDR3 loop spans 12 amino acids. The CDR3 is CASSIHPHEQYF. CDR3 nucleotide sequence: TGTGCCAGCAGTATACACCCCCACGAGCAGTACTTC.

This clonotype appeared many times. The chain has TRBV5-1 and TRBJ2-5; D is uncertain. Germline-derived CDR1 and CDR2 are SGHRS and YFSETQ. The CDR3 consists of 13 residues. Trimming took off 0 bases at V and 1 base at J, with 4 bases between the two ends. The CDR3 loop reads CASSLVLQETQYF. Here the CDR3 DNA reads TGCGCCAGCAGCTTGGTACTCCAAGAGACCCAGTACTTC.

Here the CDR3 reads CASSKTGGEDTQYF. For the CDR3, the DNA is TGTGCCAGCAGCAAGACAGGGGGAGAAGATACGCAGTATTTT. The genes are TRBV7-9 and TRBJ2-3; 9 bases align to TRBD1. Unmatched junction bases numbered 5, after V lost 5 bases and J lost 5 bases. Looked up from germline, CDR1 is SEHNR and CDR2 is FQNEAQ (reference sequence). The CDR3 is 14 residues long.

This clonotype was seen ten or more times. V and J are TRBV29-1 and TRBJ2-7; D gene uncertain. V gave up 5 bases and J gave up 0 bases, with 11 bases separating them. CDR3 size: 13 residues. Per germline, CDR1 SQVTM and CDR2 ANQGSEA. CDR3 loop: CSVLTITSYEQYF. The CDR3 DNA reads TGCAGCGTTCTGACAATCACCTCCTACGAGCAGTACTTC.

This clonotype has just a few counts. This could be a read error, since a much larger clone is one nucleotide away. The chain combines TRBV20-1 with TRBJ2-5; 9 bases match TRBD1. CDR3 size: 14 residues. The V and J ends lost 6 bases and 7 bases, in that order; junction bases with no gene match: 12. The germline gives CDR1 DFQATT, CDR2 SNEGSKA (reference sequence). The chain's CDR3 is CSAWPGQGFATQYF. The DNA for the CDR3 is TGCAGTGCATGGCCGGGACAGGGTTTCGCGACCCAGTACTTC.

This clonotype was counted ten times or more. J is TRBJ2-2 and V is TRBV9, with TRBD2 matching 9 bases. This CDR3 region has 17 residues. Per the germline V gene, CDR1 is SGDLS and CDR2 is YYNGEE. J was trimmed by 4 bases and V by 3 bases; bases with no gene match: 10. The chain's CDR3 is CASSEPSGERGTGELFF. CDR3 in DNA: TGTGCCAGCAGCGAGCCTAGCGGGGAGCGCGGCACCGGGGAGCTGTTTTTT.

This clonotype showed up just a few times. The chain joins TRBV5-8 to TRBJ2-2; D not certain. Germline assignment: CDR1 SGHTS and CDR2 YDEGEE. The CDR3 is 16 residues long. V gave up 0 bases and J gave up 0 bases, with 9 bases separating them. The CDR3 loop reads CASSLVRSANTGELFF. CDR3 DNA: TGTGCCAGCAGCTTGGTTCGGTCCGCGAACACCGGGGAGCTGTTTTTT.

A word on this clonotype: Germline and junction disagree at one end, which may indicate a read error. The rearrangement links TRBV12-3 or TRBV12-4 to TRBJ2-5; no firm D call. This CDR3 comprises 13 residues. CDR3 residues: CASSLSLRETQYF. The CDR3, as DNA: TGCGCCAGCAGTTTGTCTCTGCGAGAGACCCAGTACTTC.

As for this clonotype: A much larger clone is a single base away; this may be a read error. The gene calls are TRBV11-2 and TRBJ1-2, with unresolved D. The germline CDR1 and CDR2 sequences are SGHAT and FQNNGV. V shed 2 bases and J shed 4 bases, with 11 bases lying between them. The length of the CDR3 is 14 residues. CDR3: CASSLSGGSYGYTF. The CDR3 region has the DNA TGTGCCAGCAGCTTATCCGGAGGCTCCTATGGCTACACCTTC.

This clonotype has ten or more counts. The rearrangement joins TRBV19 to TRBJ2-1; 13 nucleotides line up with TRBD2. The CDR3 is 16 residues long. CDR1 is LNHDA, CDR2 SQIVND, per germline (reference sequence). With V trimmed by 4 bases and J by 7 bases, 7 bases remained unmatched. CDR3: CASSTRLAGGRNEQFF. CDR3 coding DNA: TGTGCCAGTAGTACACGACTAGCGGGAGGTAGGAATGAGCAGTTCTTC.

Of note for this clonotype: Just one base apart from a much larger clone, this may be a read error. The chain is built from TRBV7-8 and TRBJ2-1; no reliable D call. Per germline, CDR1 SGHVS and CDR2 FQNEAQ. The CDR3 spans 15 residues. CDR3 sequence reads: CASSLDERRYNEQLF. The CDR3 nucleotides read TGTGCCAGCAGCTTAGATGAGCGTAGGTACAATGAGCAGCTCTTC.

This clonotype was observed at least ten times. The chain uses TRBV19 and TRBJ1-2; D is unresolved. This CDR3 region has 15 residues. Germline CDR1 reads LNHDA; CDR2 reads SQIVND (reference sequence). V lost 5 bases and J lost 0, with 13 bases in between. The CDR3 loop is CASSDPAMSNYGYTF. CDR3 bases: TGTGCCAGTAGTGACCCCGCCATGTCTAACTATGGCTACACCTTC.

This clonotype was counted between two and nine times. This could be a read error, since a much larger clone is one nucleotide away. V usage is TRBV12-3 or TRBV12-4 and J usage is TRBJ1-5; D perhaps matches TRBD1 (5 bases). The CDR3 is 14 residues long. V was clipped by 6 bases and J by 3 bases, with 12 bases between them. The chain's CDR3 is CASRLSGFNQPQHF. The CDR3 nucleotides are TGTGCCAGCAGGCTTTCAGGGTTCAATCAGCCCCAGCATTTT.

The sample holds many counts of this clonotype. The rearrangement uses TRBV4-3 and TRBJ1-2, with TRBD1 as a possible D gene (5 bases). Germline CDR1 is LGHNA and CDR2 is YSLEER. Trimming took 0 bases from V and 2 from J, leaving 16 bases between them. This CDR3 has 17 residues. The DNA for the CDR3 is TGCGCCAGCAGCCAAGAGGGGAGGGGCGAGTGGAACTATGGCTACACCTTC. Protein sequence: CASSQEGRGEWNYGYTF.

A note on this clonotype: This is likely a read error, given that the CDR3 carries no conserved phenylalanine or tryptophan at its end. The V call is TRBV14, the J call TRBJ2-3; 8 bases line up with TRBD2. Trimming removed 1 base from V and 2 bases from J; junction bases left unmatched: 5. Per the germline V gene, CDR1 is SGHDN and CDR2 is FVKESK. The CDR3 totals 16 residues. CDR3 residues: CASSQVSGGPTDTQYL. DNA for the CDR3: TGTGCCAGCAGCCAAGTCAGCGGGGGACCCACAGATACGCAGTATCTT.